These 12 T cell receptor beta chains were sequenced from one sample in a study of T cells in Graves' hyperthyroidism and ophthalmopathy. Amplification of TCR beta CDR3 regions was performed using RNA transcripts as template. TCR CDR3 regions were first amplified by RT-PCR with HTBI primers. TCRdb re-called the multiplex PCR reads through MiXCR, storing one row per CDR3 protein. The profile shows under 350,000 distinct CDR3 sequences, 15% to 20% of them singletons. Sequenced material: blood. These receptors were collected from a woman aged 50 to 60 with Graves' hyperthyroidism.

This clonotype was picked up many times. The chain employs TRBV5-5 and TRBJ2-5; tentative D call: TRBD1 (5 bases). The CDR3 extends over 14 amino acids. With 2 bases removed from V and 4 bases from J, the gap between germline ends came to 12 bases. Germline CDR1 and CDR2: SGHKS and YYEKEE (reference sequence). CDR3 nucleotide sequence: TGTGCCAGCAGCTTTCAGGGTACGGGAGAGACCCAGTACTTC. It specifies CASSFQGTGETQYF.

This clonotype was seen more than once but under ten times. The chain carries TRBV4-1 and TRBJ1-2; D possibly corresponds to TRBD1 (5 bases). CDR3 size: 14 residues. Germline V gives CDR1 MGHRA, CDR2 YSYEKL. V dropped 1 base and J dropped 2 bases, with 8 bases sitting between them. The CDR3, as DNA: TGCGCCAGCAGCCAAGCCAGGGTCAACTATGGCTACACCTTC. It yields the protein CASSQARVNYGYTF.

There are many counts of this clonotype. The CDR3 loop is CASSLAGITYDEQFF. The CDR3 DNA follows: TGCGCCAGCAGCTTGGCAGGGATCACGTATGATGAGCAGTTCTTC. The chain employs TRBV5-1 and TRBJ2-1; perhaps TRBD1 as D (5 bases). V was trimmed by 0 bases and J by 8 bases, leaving 15 bases between them. Germline V gives CDR1 SGHRS, CDR2 YFSETQ. The CDR3 spans 15 residues.

J is TRBJ2-7 and V is TRBV4-2; TRBD2 agrees at 7 bases. The CDR3 is 14 amino acids. CDR1 and CDR2 from the germline V gene are LGHNA and YNFKEQ. V lost 0 bases to trimming and J lost 4 bases; unmatched junction nucleotides: 3. CDR3 nucleotide sequence: TGTGCCAGCAGCCAAGATCTGCGGGGGTACGAGCAGTACTTC. Protein: CASSQDLRGYEQYF.

This clonotype was counted a few times. The chain uses TRBV5-1 and TRBJ2-3, with 7 bases matching TRBD2. Germline trimming cut 4 bases from V and 0 bases from J; bases unmatched to any gene: 8. This CDR3 is 16 amino acids long. Germline loops: CDR1 SGHRS, CDR2 YFSETQ. Here the CDR3 DNA reads TGCGCCAGCAGCACCCAGCGGGGTACTAGCACAGATACGCAGTATTTT. This codes for CASSTQRGTSTDTQYF.

The sample holds a few counts of this clonotype. The chain links TRBV5-1 to TRBJ2-1; D possibly corresponds to TRBD2 (5 bases). Trimming took off 4 bases at V and 0 bases at J, with 11 bases between the two ends. The CDR3 has 15 residues. Per the germline V gene, CDR1 is SGHRS and CDR2 is YFSETQ. CDR3 nucleotide sequence: TGCGCCAGCAGCCCCCAGGCGGGCTCCTACAATGAGCAGTTCTTC. This gives the protein CASSPQAGSYNEQFF.

In this sample, this clonotype turned up a few times. This rearrangement joins TRBV28 to TRBJ1-2; D may be TRBD1 (5 bases). The length of the CDR3 is 13 residues. The germline CDR1 and CDR2 sequences are MDHEN and SYDVKM. Trimming shortened V by 2 bases and J by 10 bases, and 14 bases separated the two germline ends. CDR3 loop: CASSLMSTAIYTF. DNA of the CDR3: TGTGCCAGCAGTTTAATGTCGACAGCGATCTACACCTTC.

This clonotype was seen a few times. This chain links TRBV6-2 or TRBV6-3 with TRBJ1-1; possible D gene TRBD1, 5 bases. V dropped 2 bases and J dropped 3 bases, with 16 bases sitting between them. Germline lookup yields CDR1 MNHEY and CDR2 SVGEGT. This CDR3 contains 16 residues. Here the CDR3 reads CASSYGTHRRYTEAFF. In nucleotides, the CDR3 is TGTGCCAGCAGTTACGGGACCCACAGGAGGTACACTGAAGCTTTCTTT.

V and J are TRBV4-1 and TRBJ2-1; no clear D gene. Between the trimmed V and J ends, which lost 1 base and 10 bases, there was a span of 20 bases. Germline V gene sequence: CDR1 MGHRA, CDR2 YSYEKL. CDR3 size: 16 residues. CDR3 nucleotides: TGCGCCAGCAGCCAAGGGACGGCAGACCAGCTAGGGGAGCAGTTCTTC. This encodes CASSQGTADQLGEQFF.

This clonotype was found a few times. The chain combines TRBV5-4 with TRBJ2-5; D remains unclear. The V end was cut by 5 bases, the J end by 7 bases, with 15 bases between. CDR3 length equals 13 residues. From germline, CDR1 is SGHNT and CDR2 YYREEE (reference sequence). The CDR3 is CASSFPSARTQYF. The CDR3 DNA reads as TGTGCCAGCAGTTTCCCCAGTGCTAGGACCCAGTACTTC.

V usage is TRBV5-1 and J usage is TRBJ2-1; 8 bases align to TRBD2. J gave up 12 bases and V 0 bases, and 11 bases lay outside the gene matches. The CDR3 length is 15 residues. CDR1 is SGHRS and CDR2 is YFSETQ in the germline V gene. Here the CDR3 reads CASSLDSAGGRGQFF. The CDR3 DNA follows: TGCGCCAGCAGCTTGGATTCCGCGGGGGGACGAGGGCAGTTCTTC.

This clonotype was detected only once. The V gene is TRBV7-3, the J gene TRBJ2-7; D is ambiguous. This CDR3 spans 15 amino acids. Trimming stripped 2 bases from V and 2 bases from J, with 13 bases between. The V gene's germline CDR1 is SGHTA and CDR2 FQGTGA. CDR3 region: CASSLLPGGAYEQYF. The CDR3 coding sequence is TGTGCCAGCAGCTTACTTCCTGGCGGAGCCTACGAGCAGTACTTC.